The entry below describes one T cell receptor (beta chain). Its antigen remains unknown. Ophthalmopathy-affected donors exhibited moderate-to-severe activity, CAS ≥3, NOSPECS ≥4, and duration under 3 months. If patients had other autoimmune diseases, uncontrolled infections, pregnancy or lactation, they were excluded. PBMCs came from approximately 9.6 ml of fresh peripheral blood. This sample was taken from a study of Graves' ophthalmopathy and Graves' hyperthyroidism. Notes on the study in general: Forecasting of ophthalmopathy progression by the model achieved approximately 70% sensitivity and more than 72% specificity.

CDR3 length equals 17 residues. V lost 6 bases and J lost 4, with 22 bases in between. The V gene's germline CDR1 is SGHVS and CDR2 FQNEAQ. RNA served as the template for amplifying TCR beta CDR3 regions. HTBI-primed RT-PCR formed the first round, and a multiplex PCR formed the second. TCRdb reanalysed the multiplex PCR reads using MiXCR and keeps one entry per CDR3 protein. The repertoire has under 200,000 distinct CDR3 sequences, more than 30% of them found once; the top ten carry approximately 5.5%. The sequence came from a woman between 40 and 50 years old with Graves' ophthalmopathy. The chain links TRBV7-8 to TRBJ1-5; D might be TRBD1 (6 bases). What was sequenced was peripheral blood. CDR3 nucleotide sequence: TGTGCCAGCAGTTCGCAAATTAGGACAGCCATAAATCAGCCCCAGCATTTT. Translated, it gives CASSSQIRTAINQPQHF.